This TCR beta chain was obtained from a study of T cell responses to AZD1222 COVID-19 vaccine. Whole-study findings and limits: Breadth and depth of Spike-specific TCRs rose after two AZD1222 doses. In the spike-specific TCR repertoire, nearly half reportedly target unmutated variant regions. After the peak T cell response, and only then, were repertoires sampled. Donors were mostly white British, more females; clonal diversity possibly underestimated.

This CDR3 has 16 amino acids. Trimming removed 1 base from V and 0 bases from J, with 10 bases in between. Germline values: CDR1 SGHAT, CDR2 FQNNGV. About this clone: The target antigen is unknown.

Sequenced by immunoSEQ multiplex PCR; TCRdb stores in-frame clones only, minus some. The sample records 150,000 to 200,000 clones, approximately 91% being singletons. The clonotype was recovered from an adult in good health. The rearrangement joins TRBV11-2 to TRBJ1-3; D is unclear. Source: peripheral blood, taken on day 0 of AZD1222 vaccination. CDR3 protein: CASSLGSPRSGNTIYF. CDR3 in DNA: TGTGCCAGCAGCTTAGGGTCCCCACGCTCTGGAAACACCATATATTTT.